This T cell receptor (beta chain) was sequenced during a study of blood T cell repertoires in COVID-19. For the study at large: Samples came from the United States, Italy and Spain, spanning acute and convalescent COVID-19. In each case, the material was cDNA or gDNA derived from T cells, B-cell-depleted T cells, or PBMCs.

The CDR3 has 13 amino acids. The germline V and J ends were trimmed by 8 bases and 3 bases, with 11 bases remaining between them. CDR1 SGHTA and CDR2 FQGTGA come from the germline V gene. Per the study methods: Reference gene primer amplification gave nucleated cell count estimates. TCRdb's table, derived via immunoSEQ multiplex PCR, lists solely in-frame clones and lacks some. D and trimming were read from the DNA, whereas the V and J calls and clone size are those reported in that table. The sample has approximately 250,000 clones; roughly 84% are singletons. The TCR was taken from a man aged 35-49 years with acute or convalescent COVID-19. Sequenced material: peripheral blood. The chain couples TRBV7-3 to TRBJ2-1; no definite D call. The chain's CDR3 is CASSPQIYNEQFF. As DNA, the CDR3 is TGTGCCAGCTCCCCCCAAATCTACAATGAGCAGTTCTTC.